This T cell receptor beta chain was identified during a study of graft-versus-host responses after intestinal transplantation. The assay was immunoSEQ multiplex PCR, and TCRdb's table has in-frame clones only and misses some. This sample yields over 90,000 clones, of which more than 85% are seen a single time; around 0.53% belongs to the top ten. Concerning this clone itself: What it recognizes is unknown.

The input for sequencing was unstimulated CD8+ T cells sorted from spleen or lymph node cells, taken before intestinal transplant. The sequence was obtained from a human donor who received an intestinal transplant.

The CDR3 loop reads CASSLGRARGPPDTEAFF. The CDR3 DNA sequence: TGTGCCAGCAGCTTAGGGAGGGCCAGGGGGCCCCCGGACACTGAAGCTTTCTTT. This chain connects TRBV7-9 to TRBJ1-1; 8 bases map to TRBD1. CDR3 length: 18 residues. The junction had 13 bases not matched to a gene; V was cut back by 1 base and J by 3 bases. The germline gives CDR1 SEHNR, CDR2 FQNEAQ (reference sequence).